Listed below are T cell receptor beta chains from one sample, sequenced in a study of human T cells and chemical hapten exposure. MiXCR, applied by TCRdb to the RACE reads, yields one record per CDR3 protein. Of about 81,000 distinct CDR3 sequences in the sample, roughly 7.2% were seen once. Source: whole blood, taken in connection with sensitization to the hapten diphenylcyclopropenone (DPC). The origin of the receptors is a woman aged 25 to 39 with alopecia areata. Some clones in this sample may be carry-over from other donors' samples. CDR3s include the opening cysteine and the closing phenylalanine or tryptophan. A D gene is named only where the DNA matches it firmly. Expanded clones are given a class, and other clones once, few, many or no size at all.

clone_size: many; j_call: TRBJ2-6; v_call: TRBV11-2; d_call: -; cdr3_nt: TGTGCCAGCAGCCCCATAGGAGCAGGGGCCAACGTCCTGACTTTC; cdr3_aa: CASSPIGAGANVLTF
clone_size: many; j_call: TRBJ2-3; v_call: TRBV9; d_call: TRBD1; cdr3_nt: TGTGCCAGCAGCTTCAGACAGGGGGTCCTTCATACGCAGTATTTT; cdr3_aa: CASSFRQGVLHTQYF
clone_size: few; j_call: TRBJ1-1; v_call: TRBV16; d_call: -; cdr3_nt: TGTGCCAGCAGCAGACGGGGAGAGGTCACTGAAGCTTTCTTT; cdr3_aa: CASSRRGEVTEAFF
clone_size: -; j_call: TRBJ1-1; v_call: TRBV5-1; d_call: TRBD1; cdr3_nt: TGCGCCAGCAGCTTTCCAGGGGGCACTGAAGCTTTCTTT; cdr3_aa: CASSFPGGTEAFF
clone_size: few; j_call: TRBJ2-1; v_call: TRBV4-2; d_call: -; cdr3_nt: TGTGCCAGCAGCCAAGAAGGCAGGGGATACCAGAGCTCCTACAATGAGCAGTTCTTC; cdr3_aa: CASSQEGRGYQSSYNEQFF
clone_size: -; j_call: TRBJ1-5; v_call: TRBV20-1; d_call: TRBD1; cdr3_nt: TGCAGTGCTAGAGTCCCAACAGGGGGCAATCAGCCCCAGCATTTT; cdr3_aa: CSARVPTGGNQPQHF
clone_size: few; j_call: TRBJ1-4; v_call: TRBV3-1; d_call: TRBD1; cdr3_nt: TGTGCCAGCAGCCAAGGTTATACAGGGGCGGGGGAAAAACTGTTTTTT; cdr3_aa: CASSQGYTGAGEKLFF
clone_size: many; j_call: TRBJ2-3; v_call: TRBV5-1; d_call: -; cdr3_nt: TGCGCCAGCAGCTTGATGGGAGCGGTTAGCACAGATACGCAGTATTTT; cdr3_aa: CASSLMGAVSTDTQYF
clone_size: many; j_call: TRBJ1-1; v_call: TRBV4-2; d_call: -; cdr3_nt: TGTGCCAGCAGCCAAGGGGCCGGGTTCACTGAAGCTTTCTTT; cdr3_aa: CASSQGAGFTEAFF
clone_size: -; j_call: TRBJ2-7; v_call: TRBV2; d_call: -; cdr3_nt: TGTGCCAGCATGAGAGACGGGACTTCCTACGAGCAGTACTTC; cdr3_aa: CASMRDGTSYEQYF
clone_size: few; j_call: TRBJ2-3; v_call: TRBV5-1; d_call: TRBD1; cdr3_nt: TGCGCCAGCAGAAAAAGGGGCCAGACAGGGACATGGGCTAGCACAGATACGCAGTATTTT; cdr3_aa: CASRKRGQTGTWASTDTQYF
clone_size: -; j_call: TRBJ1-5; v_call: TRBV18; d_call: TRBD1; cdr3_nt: TGTGCCAGCTCATCTGACAGGGTTGGTGGTCAGCCCCAGCATTTT; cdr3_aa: CASSSDRVGGQPQHF
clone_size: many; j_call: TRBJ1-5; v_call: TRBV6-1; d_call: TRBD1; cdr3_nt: TGTGCCAGCAGTGAAGCGCCGACAGGGAATACCCAGCCCCAGCATTTT; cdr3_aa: CASSEAPTGNTQPQHF
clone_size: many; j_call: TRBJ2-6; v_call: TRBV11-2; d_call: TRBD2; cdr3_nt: TGTGCCAGCAGCTTCGTCTCTGGGGGGGTGGGGGCCAACGTCCTGACTTTC; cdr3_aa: CASSFVSGGVGANVLTF
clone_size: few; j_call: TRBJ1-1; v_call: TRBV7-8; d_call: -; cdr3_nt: TGTGCCAGCAGCTTCGGACCTGGGGCTGAAGCTTTCTTT; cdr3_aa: CASSFGPGAEAFF
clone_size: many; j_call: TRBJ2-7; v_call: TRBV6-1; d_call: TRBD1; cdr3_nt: TGTGCCAGCAGTGAACGAAAGACAGGGCCCGTCGAGCAGTACTTC; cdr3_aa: CASSERKTGPVEQYF
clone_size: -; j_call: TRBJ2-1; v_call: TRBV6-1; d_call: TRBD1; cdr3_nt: TGTGCCAGCAGTGACGTACCGGGACAGGCCCACAATGAGCAGTTCTTC; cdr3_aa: CASSDVPGQAHNEQFF
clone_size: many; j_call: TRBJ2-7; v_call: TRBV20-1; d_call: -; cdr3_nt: TGCAGTGCTAGCCATGACAGCCCCTACGAGCAGTACTTC; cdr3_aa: CSASHDSPYEQYF
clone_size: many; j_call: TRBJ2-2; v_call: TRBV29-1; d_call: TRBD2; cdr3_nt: TGCAGCGTTGCGACTAGCGGGGGAATGAGCACCGGGGAGCTGTTTTTT; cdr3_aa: CSVATSGGMSTGELFF
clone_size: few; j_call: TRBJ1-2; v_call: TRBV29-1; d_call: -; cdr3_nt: TGCAGCGTTGTCCTTGACAGTACCGATGGCTACACCTTC; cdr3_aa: CSVVLDSTDGYTF
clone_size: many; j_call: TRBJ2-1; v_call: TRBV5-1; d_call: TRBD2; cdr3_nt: TGCGCCAGCAGCTTTCTAGCGGGGTCGGGATCGGATGAGCAGTTCTTC; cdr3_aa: CASSFLAGSGSDEQFF
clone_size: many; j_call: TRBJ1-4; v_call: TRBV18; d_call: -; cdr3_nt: TGTGCCAGCTCACCACCCGGGCTGGGCTCTGAGAAACTGTTTTTT; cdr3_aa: CASSPPGLGSEKLFF
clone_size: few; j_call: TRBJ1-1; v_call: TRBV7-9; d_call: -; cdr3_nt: TGTGCCAGCAGCTTTCAGGACTGGGAAGCTTTCTTT; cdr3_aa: CASSFQDWEAFF
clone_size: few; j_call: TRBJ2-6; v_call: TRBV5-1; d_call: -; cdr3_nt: TGCGCCACCTCTCAAGGCTCTGGGGCCAACGTCCTGACTTTC; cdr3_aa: CATSQGSGANVLTF
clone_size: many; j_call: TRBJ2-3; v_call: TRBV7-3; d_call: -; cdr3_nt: TGTGCCAGCAGCTTAAAGGGGCCTCTAGCTACCGATATGATTAGCACAGATACGCAGTATTTT; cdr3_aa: CASSLKGPLATDMISTDTQYF
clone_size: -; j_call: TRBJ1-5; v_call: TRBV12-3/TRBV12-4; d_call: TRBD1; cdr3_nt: TGTGCCAGCAGTGCTCCCAGGACAGGGGGGTCTCAGCCCCAGCATTTT; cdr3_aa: CASSAPRTGGSQPQHF
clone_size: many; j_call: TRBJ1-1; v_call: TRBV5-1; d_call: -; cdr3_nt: TGCGCCAGCAGGGCCCCCGCTGAGACTGAAGCTTTCTTT; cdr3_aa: CASRAPAETEAFF
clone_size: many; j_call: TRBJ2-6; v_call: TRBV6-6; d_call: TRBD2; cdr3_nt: TGTGCCAGCAGTTACCCGGGGGGGGCCAGGCCTCTGGTTGACTCTGGGGCCAACGTCCTGACTTTC; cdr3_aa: CASSYPGGARPLVDSGANVLTF
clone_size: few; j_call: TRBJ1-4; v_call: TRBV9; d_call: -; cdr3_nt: TGTGCCAGCAGCGCGGAACAGGGTAACGGGTATGAAAAACTGTTTTTT; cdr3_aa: CASSAEQGNGYEKLFF
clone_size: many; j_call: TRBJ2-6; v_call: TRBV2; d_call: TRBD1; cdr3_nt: TGTGCCAGCAGGCAGAAGAGAAACAGACAGGGTAGTCCTGGGGCCAACGTCCTGACTTTC; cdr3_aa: CASRQKRNRQGSPGANVLTF
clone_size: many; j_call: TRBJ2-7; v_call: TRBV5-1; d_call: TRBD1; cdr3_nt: TGCGCCAGCAGCCTGAACGATGACAGGGCCTACGAGCAGTACTTC; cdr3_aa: CASSLNDDRAYEQYF
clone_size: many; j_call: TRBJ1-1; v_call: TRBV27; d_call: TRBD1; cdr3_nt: TGTGCCAGCAGTTTAACTGTTAACACCAGGGGGCTTGAAGCTTTCTTT; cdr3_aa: CASSLTVNTRGLEAFF
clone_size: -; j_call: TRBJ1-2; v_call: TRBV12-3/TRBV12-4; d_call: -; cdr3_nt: TGTGCCAGCAGTTTAACAGGGCCCACCTATGGCTACACCTTC; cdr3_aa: CASSLTGPTYGYTF
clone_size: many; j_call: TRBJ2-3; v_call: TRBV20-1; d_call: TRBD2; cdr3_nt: TGCAGTGCTCCCAGGACTAGCGGGGCCTACTCAGATACGCAGTATTTT; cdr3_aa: CSAPRTSGAYSDTQYF
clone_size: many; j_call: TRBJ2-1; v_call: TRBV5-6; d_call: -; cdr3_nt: TGTGCCAGCAGCTTGATCAGACAGAAGAGCTCCTACAATGAGCAGTTCTTC; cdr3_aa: CASSLIRQKSSYNEQFF
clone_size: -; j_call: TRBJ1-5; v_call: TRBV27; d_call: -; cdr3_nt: TGTGCCAGCAGTCTCGCGAGGACAGCTCAGCCCCAGCATTTT; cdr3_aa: CASSLARTAQPQHF
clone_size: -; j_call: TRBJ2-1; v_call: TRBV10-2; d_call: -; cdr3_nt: TGCGCCAGCAGTGAGACCGGACGTCGCGATGAGCAGTTCTTC; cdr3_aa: CASSETGRRDEQFF
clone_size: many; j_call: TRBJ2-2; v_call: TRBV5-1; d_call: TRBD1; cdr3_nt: TGCGCCAGCAGCCGAGACAGGGGGCGCACCGGGGAGCTGTTTTTT; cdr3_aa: CASSRDRGRTGELFF
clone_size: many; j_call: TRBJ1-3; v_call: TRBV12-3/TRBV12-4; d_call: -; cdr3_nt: TGTGCCAGCAGTTTTGGTACTTTCGGCTCTGGAAACACCATATATTTT; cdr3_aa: CASSFGTFGSGNTIYF
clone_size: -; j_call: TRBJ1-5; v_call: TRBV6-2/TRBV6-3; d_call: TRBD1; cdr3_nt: TGTGCCAGCGTCGGACAGGGCAATCAGCCCCAGCATTTT; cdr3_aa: CASVGQGNQPQHF
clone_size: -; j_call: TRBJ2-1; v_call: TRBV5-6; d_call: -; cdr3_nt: TGTGCCAGCAGCACTCAGGGGAACTTATACAATGAGCAGTTCTTC; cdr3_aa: CASSTQGNLYNEQFF
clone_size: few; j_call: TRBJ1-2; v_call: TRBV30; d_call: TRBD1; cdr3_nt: TGTGCCTGGAGTGGGCAGGGGGCCTACACCTTC; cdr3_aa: CAWSGQGAYTF
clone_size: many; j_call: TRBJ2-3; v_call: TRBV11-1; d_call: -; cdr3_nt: TGTGCCAGCAGCTCCGACCCTTGGGGTGATACGCAGTATTTT; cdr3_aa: CASSSDPWGDTQYF
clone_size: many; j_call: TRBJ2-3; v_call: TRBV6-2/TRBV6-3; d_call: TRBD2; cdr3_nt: TGTGCCAGCAGTCCCGGGGGGGGCCCGGCGGGGGATACGCAGTATTTT; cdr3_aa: CASSPGGGPAGDTQYF
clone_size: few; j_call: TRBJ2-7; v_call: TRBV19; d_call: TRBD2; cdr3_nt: TGTGCCAGTAGTATCAGTAGCGGGGCGATGTCCTACGAGCAGTACTTC; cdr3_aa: CASSISSGAMSYEQYF
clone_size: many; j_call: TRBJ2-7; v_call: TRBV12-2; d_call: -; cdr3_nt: TGTGCAAGTCCCGGGACTGACTGCTACGAGCAGTACTTC; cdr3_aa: CASPGTDCYEQYF
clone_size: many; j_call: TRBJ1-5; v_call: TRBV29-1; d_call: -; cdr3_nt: TGCAGCGTATACAGTCCGAATCAGCCCCAGCATTTT; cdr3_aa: CSVYSPNQPQHF
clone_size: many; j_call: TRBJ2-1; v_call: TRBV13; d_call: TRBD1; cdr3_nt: TGTGCCAGCAGCTTAAGGACAGGGCACAATGAGCAGTTCTTC; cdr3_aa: CASSLRTGHNEQFF
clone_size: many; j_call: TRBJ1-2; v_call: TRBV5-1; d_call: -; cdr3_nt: TGCGCCAGCAGCGGGGACCCCAACTATGGCTACACCTTC; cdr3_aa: CASSGDPNYGYTF
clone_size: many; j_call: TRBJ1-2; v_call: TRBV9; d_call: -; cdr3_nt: TGTGCCAGCAGCGTAGGCTCAGATGAGGGCTACACCTTC; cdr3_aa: CASSVGSDEGYTF
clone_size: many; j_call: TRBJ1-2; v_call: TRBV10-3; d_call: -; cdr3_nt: TGTGCCATCAGTGTGGATGGGGCTAACTATGGCTACACCTTC; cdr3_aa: CAISVDGANYGYTF
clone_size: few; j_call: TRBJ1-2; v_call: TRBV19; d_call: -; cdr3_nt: TGTGCCAGTACCTATCCAGGGAACAAAGACACCGACAACTACTATGGCTACACCTTC; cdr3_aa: CASTYPGNKDTDNYYGYTF
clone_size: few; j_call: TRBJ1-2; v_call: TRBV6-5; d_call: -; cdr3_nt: TGTGCCAGCAGTTTGACCAGGGGATCTAACTATGGCTACACCTTC; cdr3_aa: CASSLTRGSNYGYTF
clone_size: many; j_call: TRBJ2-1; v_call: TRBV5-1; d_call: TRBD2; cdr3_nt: TGCGCCAGCAGCCCCCGAATAGCGGGGGGGGACAATGAGCAGTTCTTC; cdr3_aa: CASSPRIAGGDNEQFF